These T cell receptor beta chains were read from a single sample in a study of PD-L1 blockade in urothelial cancer. TCRdb keeps only in-frame clones here, not all; method: immunoSEQ multiplex PCR. The sample holds about 40,000 clones, approximately 85% seen once. This sample comprised PBMCs, obtained around atezolizumab (anti-PD-L1) treatment. These receptors were taken from a man between 70 and 80 years old with urothelial cancer. Both conserved end residues are part of each CDR3. A D gene is named only where the DNA matches it firmly. Clone size is shown for a subset of rows, as once, few, many or a class of expanded clone.

TRBV29-1	.	TRBJ2-7	.	TGCAGCGTTGTACTCGGCTACGAGCAGTACTTC	CSVVLGYEQYF
TRBV6-5	TRBD2	TRBJ2-5	.	TGTGCCAGCAGTTACGGACTAGCAGGGGAGACCCAGTACTTC	CASSYGLAGETQYF
TRBV19	.	TRBJ1-1	few	TGTGCCAGTAGTATATCAACAGAGAACACTGAAGCTTTCTTT	CASSISTENTEAFF
TRBV4-1	.	TRBJ2-6	.	TGCGCCAGCAGCCAGAGGGACAGGGCCAACGTCCTGACTTTC	CASSQRDRANVLTF
TRBV25-1	.	TRBJ1-3	.	TGTGCCAGCAGCCGGGGGGAAAACACCATATATTTT	CASSRGENTIYF
TRBV4-1	TRBD1	TRBJ1-3	.	TGCGCCAGCAGCCTCGCAGGGGGCTCTGGAAACACCATATATTTT	CASSLAGGSGNTIYF
TRBV5-6	.	TRBJ1-2	.	TGTGCCAGCAGCTTGGCCGGCAGGTTCTATGGCTACACCTTC	CASSLAGRFYGYTF
TRBV5-1	TRBD2	TRBJ2-7	.	TGCGCCAGCAGCTTGGGTAGCGGGAGCTACGAGCAGTACTTC	CASSLGSGSYEQYF
TRBV7-8	.	TRBJ2-1	.	TGTGCCAGCAGCCCTCTGTTCTTC	CASSPLFF
TRBV5-1	.	TRBJ2-3	.	TGCGCCAGCAGCTTGGACGGGGGGCAGGACACAGATACGCAGTATTTT	CASSLDGGQDTDTQYF